This TCR beta chain is drawn from a study of blood T cell repertoires in COVID-19 (TCRdb year 2020). Describing the broader study: The collaborator samples originated in the United States, Italy and Spain and spanned the acute and convalescent phases of COVID-19. Deeply sampled blood TCRbeta repertoires from subjects exposed to, actively infected with, or recovered from COVID-19 were included in the dataset. Nearly every sample came with metadata listing a de-identified subject ID, COVID-19 status, age in years and sex. Where available, HLA class I and class II types were obtained from metadata supplied by the sample provider rather than from assay-based typing. The prospective study material was composed of cDNA or gDNA derived from T cells, B-cell-depleted T cells, or PBMCs. The samples were drawn from the first 160 participants of the ongoing ImmuneRACE study and from under 1,500 subjects provided by 6 global collaborators. The repertoires were released in a freely available public database meant as a resource for research on the immune response to SARS-CoV-2. The investigation overall reported the following: The amount of clinical and demographic metadata varied by source and participant and was provided uncurated.

Each collaborating institution followed its own protocols to collect whole blood in K2EDTA tubes. For TCRbeta analysis, collaborators shipped samples as frozen whole blood, isolated PBMCs, or DNA extracted from either of those sample types. TCRbeta CDR3 regions were amplified from genomic DNA by means of the immunoSEQ Assay, a bias-controlled multiplex PCR. Per the source publication's procedure: The number of nucleated cells in each sample was estimated from the amplification of reference gene primers within the assay. Sequence reads were collapsed and filtered to measure the absolute abundance of every unique TCRbeta CDR3 rearrangement. For each sample, productive Simpson clonality was calculated as the square root of Simpson's diversity index over productive rearrangements. Drawn from immuneACCESS, this table holds only the in-frame rearrangements with V and J called that TCRdb kept. Clones are partly lost; checked studies trace under half to an unresolved V gene and leave the rest unexplained. That table is the source of V, J and clone size, and D and trimming were worked out from the DNA. For this sample the table gives about 67,000 clones, of which 79% were detected only once. Of the sample, 6.3% falls within the top ten clones.

This clone was observed a handful of times. What antigen it recognizes has not been identified. Base qualities are missing; no much larger clone stands one base away. Sequenced sample: peripheral blood. This clonotype was obtained from an older woman with acute or convalescent COVID-19.

The CDR3 region: CSVEGGDLNTEAFF. Here is the DNA: TGCAGCGTTGAGGGGGGGGATTTGAACACTGAAGCTTTCTTT. The rearranged chain carries TRBV29-1 and TRBJ1-1; the best D guess is TRBD1, with 5 bases matching. CDR1 SQVTM and CDR2 ANQGSEA were looked up in the germline V gene. The germline ends are 11 bases apart after V is trimmed by 3 bases and J by 0 bases. There are 14 amino acids in the CDR3, from cysteine to phenylalanine inclusive. The CDR3 DNA has 42 bases and is translated from base 1.